What follows describes a single T cell receptor beta chain. These data belong to a study of TIL therapy for anti-PD-1-resistant metastatic lung cancer. Turning to the study itself: Median patient age was about 50, ranging about 35-80 years. Median tumor mutation burden was under 1.9 mutations per megabase. Most patients had lung adenocarcinoma.

This CDR3 region has 15 residues. V lost 6 bases and J lost 1, with 15 bases in between. Germline V gene sequence: CDR1 MNHEY, CDR2 SVGAGI. The immunoSEQ assay was v3. Clones were sequenced by immunoSEQ multiplex PCR, and TCRdb holds only the in-frame ones, with some missing. The sample includes about 19,000 clones, about 75% of them seen just once. Time point noted: pre-treatment sample, taken before nivolumab and TIL therapy. Patients were adults with stage 4 NSCLC. Sequenced here: blood, sampled at baseline. The rearrangement links TRBV6-5 to TRBJ1-1, with D possibly being TRBD1 (5 bases). The sequence was collected from a person between 30 and 80 years old with non-small cell lung cancer. CDR3 region: CASRSDKRSNTEAFF. The CDR3, as DNA: TGTGCCAGCAGATCGGACAAGAGGTCGAACACTGAAGCTTTCTTT.